Below, 29 T cell receptor beta chains from the same sample are listed, as sequenced in a study of shared clonotypes between healthy human individuals. Some clones are missing from TCRdb's copy, which holds only in-frame ones; the method was immunoSEQ multiplex PCR. The profile shows more than 850,000 clones, about 84% of them singletons. The specimen sequenced was memory CD4+ T cells from PBMCs. Indicated subset: CD45RA-negative fraction. Receptors originate from a man between 18 and 29 years old in good health. Some clones in this sample may be carry-over from other donors' samples.

The rearrangement uses TRBV5-1 and TRBJ2-1, with a tentative D call TRBD1 (5 bases). V lost 1 base and J lost 10, with 9 bases in between. This CDR3 comprises 12 residues. Germline V gives CDR1 SGHRS, CDR2 YFSETQ. The CDR3 reads CASSLQGKEQFF. The CDR3 DNA reads TGCGCCAGCAGCTTGCAGGGAAAGGAGCAGTTCTTC.

The chain joins TRBV7-3 to TRBJ2-1; the D is unclear. This CDR3 is 13 amino acids long. V dropped 2 bases and J dropped 5 bases, with 7 bases sitting between them. Per the germline V gene, CDR1 is SGHTA and CDR2 is FQGTGA. The CDR3 sequence: CASSLGRHNEQFF. CDR3 DNA sequence: TGTGCCAGCAGCTTAGGACGGCACAATGAGCAGTTCTTC.

The chain employs TRBV28 and TRBJ2-5; the D gene is possibly TRBD2 (6 bases). The CDR3 runs 13 residues. V gave up 5 bases and J gave up 2 bases, with 9 bases separating them. CDR1 MDHEN and CDR2 SYDVKM come from the germline V gene. The CDR3 reads CASSRAGQETQYF. CDR3 in DNA: TGTGCCAGCAGTCGGGCGGGACAAGAGACCCAGTACTTC.

The V gene is TRBV5-1, the J gene TRBJ2-5; 8 nucleotides line up with TRBD1. There are 16 residues in the CDR3. The germline gives CDR1 SGHRS, CDR2 YFSETQ. The trim removed 0 bases at V and 5 bases at J, leaving 9 bases unmatched. The CDR3: CASSLGDRPKGETQYF. CDR3 nucleotide sequence: TGCGCCAGCAGCTTGGGGGACAGGCCTAAGGGGGAGACCCAGTACTTC.

The CDR3 nucleotides are TGTGCCAGCAGTTTATCGAGGGGACGGTACGAGCAGTACTTC. This encodes CASSLSRGRYEQYF. The rearrangement links TRBV28 to TRBJ2-7; either TRBD1 or TRBD2 may supply D (5 bases each). In germline, CDR1 is MDHEN, CDR2 SYDVKM. The V end lost 1 base, the J end lost 4 bases, and 11 bases lay between the germline ends. This CDR3 has 14 residues.

V and J are TRBV5-1 and TRBJ2-1; D is uncertain. The V and J ends lost 1 base and 6 bases respectively, with 5 bases between them. The CDR3 has 12 residues. Germline V gene sequence: CDR1 SGHRS, CDR2 YFSETQ. CDR3 DNA sequence: TGCGCCAGCAGCTTGATTATCAATGAGCAGTTCTTC. This encodes CASSLIINEQFF. The whole variable domain, filled in from reference TRBV5-1 and TRBJ2-1, reads KAGVTQTPRYLIKTRGQQVTLSCSPISGHRSVSWYQQTPGQGLQFLFEYFSETQRNKGNFPGRFSGRQFSNSRSEMNVSTLELGDSALYLCASSLIINEQFFGPGTRLTVL.

The chain has TRBV2 and TRBJ1-4, with TRBD1 as a possible D gene (6 bases). V was trimmed by 7 bases and J by 0 bases, leaving 12 bases between them. Germline-derived CDR1 and CDR2 are SNHLY and FYNNEI. The CDR3 loop spans 15 amino acids. The CDR3 region has the DNA TGTGCCAGCACCCAGGACAGTGCAACTAATGAAAAACTGTTTTTT. Protein sequence: CASTQDSATNEKLFF.

The rearrangement uses TRBV7-8 and TRBJ2-3; the match to TRBD2 covers 12 bases. The CDR3 runs 17 residues. Trimming cost V 5 bases and J 2 bases; bases outside gene matches: 8. From germline, CDR1 is SGHVS and CDR2 FQNEAQ. CDR3 amino acids: CASSPGTSGWLTDTQYF. The CDR3 DNA sequence: TGTGCCAGCAGCCCGGGGACTAGCGGGTGGCTCACAGATACGCAGTATTTT.

The V and J genes are TRBV5-1 and TRBJ2-3, with 8 positions matching TRBD2. With 0 bases clipped from V and 4 bases from J, the junction kept 4 bases outside the gene matches. This CDR3 is built from 15 residues. The germline V gene encodes CDR1 SGHRS and CDR2 YFSETQ. This CDR3 is CASSLGSGNPDTQYF. The CDR3 DNA follows: TGCGCCAGCAGCTTGGGTAGCGGGAACCCAGATACGCAGTATTTT. Combining the CDR3 with reference TRBV5-1 and TRBJ2-3 gives the whole variable domain KAGVTQTPRYLIKTRGQQVTLSCSPISGHRSVSWYQQTPGQGLQFLFEYFSETQRNKGNFPGRFSGRQFSNSRSEMNVSTLELGDSALYLCASSLGSGNPDTQYFGPGTRLTVL.

The CDR3 region is CAWPREGTGELFF. DNA of the CDR3: TGTGCCTGGCCCCGAGAGGGGACCGGGGAGCTGTTTTTT. The chain uses TRBV30 and TRBJ2-2, with D perhaps assigned TRBD1 or TRBD2 (5 bases each). Germline-derived CDR1 and CDR2 are GTSNPN and SVGIG (reference sequence). This CDR3 has 13 residues. Trimming took 5 bases from V and 5 from J, leaving 12 bases between them.

The V gene is TRBV19, the J gene TRBJ1-2; D unclear. The CDR3 consists of 16 residues. Germline assignment: CDR1 LNHDA and CDR2 SQIVND (reference sequence). Trimming shortened V by 2 bases and J by 5 bases, and 18 bases separated the two germline ends. CDR3 region: CASSISSSTRRYGYTF. CDR3 DNA: TGTGCCAGTAGTATATCGTCCTCCACGAGGAGGTATGGCTACACCTTC.

V and J are TRBV28 and TRBJ1-2; D perhaps matches TRBD1 (6 bases). CDR1 is MDHEN, CDR2 SYDVKM, per germline. The CDR3 consists of 19 residues. Deletions cut 7 bases from V and 0 bases from J, with 27 bases between. This CDR3 reads CASIFFLPTGTIANYGYTF. CDR3 sequence (DNA): TGTGCCAGCATCTTCTTTCTCCCGACAGGCACTATCGCTAACTATGGCTACACCTTC.

Concerning this clone itself: Other DNA sequences in the sample encode the same CDR3. The V call is TRBV5-4, the J call TRBJ2-3; 9 bases line up with TRBD2. With V trimmed by 0 bases and J by 1 base, 3 bases remained unmatched. The CDR3 loop spans 16 amino acids. Germline V gene lookup returns CDR1 SGHNT and CDR2 YYREEE (reference sequence). The CDR3 region is CASSLGLAGGTDTQYF. CDR3 sequence (DNA): TGTGCCAGCAGCTTGGGATTAGCGGGAGGCACAGATACGCAGTATTTT.

Only one count was recorded for this clone. The V and J genes are TRBV9 and TRBJ1-5; 8 bases match TRBD1. The germline gives CDR1 SGDLS, CDR2 YYNGEE. The CDR3 runs 16 residues. V gave up 4 bases and J gave up 2 bases; unmatched junction bases: 8. The CDR3 DNA follows: TGTGCCAGCAGCCGCTCGACAGGGGAGGGCAATCAGCCCCAGCATTTT. The encoded protein is CASSRSTGEGNQPQHF.

A note on this clone: Just one base apart from a much larger clone, this may be a read error. This chain joins TRBV21-1 and TRBJ1-2. TRBV21-1 corresponds to a pseudogene. The CDR3 contains 19 residues. The CDR3 DNA sequence: TGTGCCAGCAGCAAAAAGGGGGGGCTCCCCAGATTCATCCCCTGTGGCTACACCTTC. Protein product: CASSKKGGLPRFIPCGYTF.

This chain links TRBV11-2 with TRBJ2-7; D gene unclear. This CDR3 spans 14 amino acids. Trimming cost V 4 bases and J 6 bases, with 16 bases left between them. The germline CDR1 and CDR2 sequences are SGHAT and FQNNGV. CDR3 DNA sequence: TGTGCCAGCAGCTCCCTTCGGTCGCGAGGCGAGCAGTACTTC. It translates to CASSSLRSRGEQYF.

The rearrangement uses TRBV11-2 and TRBJ2-1; no clear D gene. The CDR3 contains 14 residues. The germline CDR1 and CDR2 sequences are SGHAT and FQNNGV. The V end was cut by 1 base, the J end by 8 bases, with 12 bases between. CDR3 amino acids: CASSLVPTGDEQFF. The CDR3 DNA is TGTGCCAGCAGCTTAGTGCCTACGGGCGATGAGCAGTTCTTC.

The chain joins TRBV2 to TRBJ2-7, with D possibly matching TRBD1 (7 bases). The CDR3 extends over 13 amino acids. Germline V lookup: CDR1 SNHLY, CDR2 FYNNEI. V dropped 7 bases and J dropped 7 bases, with 17 bases sitting between them. CDR3 protein: CASIKTGAGEQYF. CDR3 in DNA: TGTGCCAGCATAAAAACAGGGGCGGGGGAGCAGTACTTC.

V gene TRBV2 combines with J gene TRBJ2-2; no firm D call. CDR1 and CDR2 from the germline V gene are SNHLY and FYNNEI. The CDR3 covers 14 residues. V was clipped by 1 base and J by 5 bases, with 8 bases between them. The CDR3 bases are TGTGCCAGCAGTGAAGTACTTAGAACCGGGGAGCTGTTTTTT. This codes for CASSEVLRTGELFF.

In regard to this clone: The sample holds other DNA sequences that translate to the same CDR3. The chain uses TRBV7-6 and TRBJ1-2; D is uncertain. Trimming removed 5 bases at V and 5 bases at J, with 12 bases between. The CDR3 runs 13 residues. Germline V gives CDR1 SGHVS, CDR2 FNYEAQ. DNA of the CDR3: TGTGCCAGCAGCCCAACCCAAGGATATGGCTACACCTTC. Its protein is CASSPTQGYGYTF.

Written as DNA, the CDR3 is TGTGCCAGCAGCTTATTGTCGGGGGAAAATCAGCCCCAGCATTTT. It yields the protein CASSLLSGENQPQHF. The chain is built from TRBV7-2 and TRBJ1-5; possible D gene TRBD1, 5 bases. This CDR3 has 15 residues. Germline-derived CDR1 and CDR2 are SGHTA and FQGNSA. The germline V and J ends were trimmed by 2 bases and 4 bases, with 12 bases remaining between them.

This clone has a handful of counts. The chain recombines TRBV7-9 with TRBJ2-7; 9 nucleotides line up with TRBD1. V gave up 5 bases and J gave up 6 bases; unmatched junction bases: 8. There are 14 residues in the CDR3. Looked up from germline, CDR1 is SEHNR and CDR2 is FQNEAQ (reference sequence). In DNA form, the CDR3 reads TGTGCCAGCAGCCCAGGACAGGGGCGCTCCGAGCAGTACTTC. Its protein is CASSPGQGRSEQYF.

Of note for this clone: Other DNA sequences in the same sample also yield this CDR3. The chain combines TRBV30 with TRBJ1-3; D gene uncertain. CDR1 is GTSNPN and CDR2 is SVGIG in the germline V gene (reference sequence). This CDR3 comprises 12 residues. V dropped 0 bases and J dropped 3 bases, with 3 bases sitting between them. The chain's CDR3 is CAWSVGGNTIYF. The CDR3 coding sequence is TGTGCCTGGAGTGTAGGTGGAAACACCATATATTTT. The full variable domain, rest sourced from reference TRBV30 and TRBJ1-3, is SQTIHQWPATLVQPVGSPLSLECTVEGTSNPNLYWYRQAAGRGLQLLFYSVGIGQISSEVPQNLSASRPQDRQFILSSKKLLLSDSGFYLCAWSVGGNTIYFGEGSWLTVV.

This clone was counted at least ten times. This chain connects TRBV5-1 to TRBJ1-4, with D perhaps matching TRBD1 (5 bases). The CDR3 contains 14 residues. Germline V lookup: CDR1 SGHRS, CDR2 YFSETQ. V shed 5 bases and J shed 4 bases, with 12 bases lying between them. CDR3 bases: TGCGCCAGCAGTACTGGGACCGTTAATGAAAAACTGTTTTTT. It translates to CASSTGTVNEKLFF.

The chain links TRBV29-1 to TRBJ1-1; no clear D. V was cut by 1 base and J by 1 base, with 16 bases left in between. Germline CDR1 is SQVTM and CDR2 is ANQGSEA. The CDR3 length is 16 residues. CDR3 sequence reads: CSVEVSGLKKNTEAFF. The CDR3 DNA follows: TGCAGCGTTGAAGTGAGTGGCCTTAAGAAGAACACTGAAGCTTTCTTT.

About this clone itself: This likely stems from a read error, as it lies one base from a far larger clone. In the same sample, other DNA sequences code for this CDR3. The chain is built from TRBV5-1 and TRBJ2-2, with TRBD2 matching 8 bases. Germline CDR1 and CDR2: SGHRS and YFSETQ. The CDR3 spans 14 residues. V was clipped by 3 bases and J by 7 bases; unmatched bases: 5. The CDR3: CASSWGLESGELFF. The CDR3 DNA reads as TGCGCCAGCAGCTGGGGACTAGAAAGCGGGGAGCTGTTTTTT.

The table lists this clone with a count of one. The chain joins TRBV18 to TRBJ2-1; 8 bases line up with TRBD1. Germline trimming cut 3 bases from V and 7 bases from J; bases unmatched to any gene: 8. The CDR3 extends over 15 amino acids. The germline gives CDR1 KGHSH, CDR2 LQKENI. The DNA for the CDR3 is TGTGCCAGCTCACCTGGACAGGGATGGGATAATGAGCAGTTCTTC. It translates to CASSPGQGWDNEQFF.

This clone was observed a single time. A far larger clone is off by one base, so a read error is likely. The chain recombines TRBV7-9 with TRBJ1-1; D unresolved. Germline V gives CDR1 SEHNR, CDR2 FQNEAQ (reference sequence). V lost 6 bases and J 5 bases, leaving 10 bases between the germline ends. This CDR3 region has 12 residues. The CDR3 bases are TGTGCCAGCAGTTATCCGGAGACTGAAGCTTTCTTT. Amino acids: CASSYPETEAFF. The variable domain in full, completed from reference TRBV7-9 and TRBJ1-1, reads DTGVSQNPRHKITKRGQNVTFRCDPISEHNRLYWYRQTLGQGPEFLTYFQNEAQLEKSRLLSDRFSAERPKGSFSTLEIQRTEQGDSAMYLCASSYPETEAFFGQGTRLTVV.

Comments on this clone: The sample contains more than one DNA sequence encoding this CDR3. The genes are TRBV20-1 and TRBJ2-1; D is unclear. Germline V CDR1 and CDR2: DFQATT, SNEGSKA (reference sequence). V dropped 6 bases and J dropped 4 bases, with 7 bases sitting between them. The CDR3 spans 11 residues. The CDR3 DNA sequence: TGCAGTGCCCGAGGTTACAATGAGCAGTTCTTC. Protein product: CSARGYNEQFF.